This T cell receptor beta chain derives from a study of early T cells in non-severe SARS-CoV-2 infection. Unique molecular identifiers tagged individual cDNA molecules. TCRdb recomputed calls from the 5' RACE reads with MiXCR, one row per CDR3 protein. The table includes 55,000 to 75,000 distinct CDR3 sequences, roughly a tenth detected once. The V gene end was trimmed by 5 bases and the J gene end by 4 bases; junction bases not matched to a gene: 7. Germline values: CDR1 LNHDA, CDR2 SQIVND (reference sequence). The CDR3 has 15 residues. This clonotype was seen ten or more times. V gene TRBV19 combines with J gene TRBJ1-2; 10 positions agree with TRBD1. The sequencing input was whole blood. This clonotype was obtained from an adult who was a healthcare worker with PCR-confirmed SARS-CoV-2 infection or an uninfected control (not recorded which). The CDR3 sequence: CASSVDRGRGYGYTF. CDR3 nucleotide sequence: TGTGCCAGTAGTGTCGACAGGGGGCGAGGCTATGGCTACACCTTC.